This TCR beta chain was sequenced during a study of CD8+ T cells in alopecia areata. For the study at large: Treated patients received oral tofacitinib, 5 to 10 mg twice daily.

In each case, RNA was isolated and then reverse transcribed into cDNA as the sequencing template. Only in-frame clones appear in the TCRdb table, and some are missing; sequencing was by immunoSEQ multiplex PCR. The data hold roughly 170,000 clones, with around 60% observed a single time. Study-level results: Elevated clonality characterized lesional scalp relative to normal scalp, particularly in alopecia totalis/universalis.

Comments on this clone: Its antigen is not known.

Peripheral blood, together with lesional scalp punch biopsies, was collected from alopecia areata patients. The TCR originated in a human donor with alopecia areata. The material sequenced was CD4+ T cells sorted from blood, taken at week 0.

The CDR3 region is CASSQDLAGTGYTF. In DNA form, the CDR3 reads TGTGCCAGCAGCCAAGATCTAGCAGGGACTGGCTACACCTTC. The genes are TRBV14 and TRBJ1-2; the D gene is possibly TRBD1 (5 bases). The V and J ends lost 0 bases and 7 bases respectively, with 12 bases between them. The CDR3 covers 14 residues. The germline V gene has CDR1 SGHDN and CDR2 FVKESK.